The 14 T cell receptor beta chains given below trace back to one sample, sequenced in a study of blood T cell repertoires in COVID-19. TCRdb's table, derived via immunoSEQ multiplex PCR, lists solely in-frame clones and lacks some. The table lists fewer than 400,000 clones, 90% of them singletons. Sequences were obtained from peripheral blood. The receptors here all came from a woman in her twenties or thirties with COVID-19, enrolled during active disease.

This clone was detected once. The chain joins TRBV5-4 to TRBJ2-2; no clear D. CDR3 length equals 13 residues. From germline, CDR1 is SGHNT and CDR2 YYREEE (reference sequence). Trimming took 4 bases from V and 4 from J, leaving 8 bases between them. The CDR3 is CASSVEITGELFF. CDR3 nucleotide sequence: TGTGCCAGCAGCGTCGAGATCACCGGGGAGCTGTTTTTT.

This chain's CDR3 is CASSLGASYGYTF. For the CDR3, the DNA is TGTGCCAGCAGCTTAGGGGCCAGCTATGGCTACACCTTC. The V and J genes are TRBV7-8 and TRBJ1-2; D is undetermined. The CDR3 has 13 residues. The germline V gene has CDR1 SGHVS and CDR2 FQNEAQ. Trimming pared 1 base from V and 4 bases from J, leaving 7 bases between.

This clone was recorded a few times. V gene TRBV29-1 combines with J gene TRBJ1-2, with D perhaps TRBD1 (5 bases). V lost 4 bases to trimming and J lost 2 bases, with 11 bases between them. The CDR3 runs 13 residues. Germline CDR1 SQVTM, CDR2 ANQGSEA. The CDR3 loop is CSVGQILNYGYTF. The CDR3 bases are TGCAGCGTTGGACAGATCCTAAACTATGGCTACACCTTC.

This chain uses TRBV6-1 with TRBJ2-1, with TRBD2 matching over 7 bases. Per the germline V gene, CDR1 is MNHNS and CDR2 is SASEGT. J was trimmed by 0 bases and V by 2 bases; bases with no gene match: 4. The CDR3 length is 16 residues. As DNA, the CDR3 is TGTGCCAGCAGTGAACGGGGCGGGAGCTCCTACAATGAGCAGTTCTTC. As protein: CASSERGGSSYNEQFF.

V usage is TRBV24-1 and J usage is TRBJ2-2, with 11 nucleotides matching TRBD1. The V and J ends lost 7 bases and 7 bases, in that order; junction bases with no gene match: 1. This CDR3 has 13 amino acids. CDR1 KGHDR and CDR2 SFDVKD come from the germline V gene. CDR3 bases: TGTGCCACCAGGGGACAGGGGGACGGGGAGCTGTTTTTT. Translated, it gives CATRGQGDGELFF.

The chain joins TRBV27 to TRBJ1-1, with 7 bases that match TRBD1. V trimming: 6 bases; J trimming: 0 bases; junction bases outside the gene matches: 7. The CDR3 sequence is 15 residues long. Germline V CDR1 and CDR2: MNHEY, SMNVEV (reference sequence). DNA of the CDR3: TGTGCCAGCAGGGGGGACAGCACCTTGAACACTGAAGCTTTCTTT. It yields the protein CASRGDSTLNTEAFF.

The chain employs TRBV13 and TRBJ2-7; no definite D call. The CDR3 has 14 residues. CDR1 is PRHDT and CDR2 is FYEKMQ in the germline V gene (reference sequence). Between the trimmed V and J ends, which lost 5 bases and 0 bases, there was a span of 11 bases. The CDR3 DNA is TGTGCCAGCAGCCCCATCCTAAGCTCCTACGAGCAGTACTTC. This codes for CASSPILSSYEQYF. The complete variable domain, with remaining parts taken from reference TRBV13 and TRBJ2-7, reads AAGVIQSPRHLIKEKRETATLKCYPIPRHDTVYWYQQGPGQDPQFLISFYEKMQSDKGSIPDRFSAQQFSDYHSELNMSSLELGDSALYFCASSPILSSYEQYFGPGTRLTVT.

The chain couples TRBV7-2 to TRBJ2-7; D call uncertain. The germline gives CDR1 SGHTA, CDR2 FQGNSA. V was pared by 5 bases and J by 0 bases, with 14 bases between. This CDR3 comprises 15 residues. The CDR3 region is CASSPSSLISYEQYF. DNA of the CDR3: TGTGCCAGCAGCCCCAGTTCCCTGATCTCCTACGAGCAGTACTTC.

This rearrangement joins TRBV30 to TRBJ2-5; D gene unclear. The germline CDR1 and CDR2 sequences are GTSNPN and SVGIG (reference sequence). CDR3 size: 12 residues. Trimming pared 0 bases from V and 4 bases from J, leaving 6 bases between. Written as DNA, the CDR3 is TGTGCCTGGAGTGTCGCGCGAGAGACCCAGTACTTC. Protein product: CAWSVARETQYF.

The chain combines TRBV7-2 with TRBJ1-2, with a weak D call TRBD1 (6 bases). The CDR3 contains 14 residues. Germline V lookup: CDR1 SGHTA, CDR2 FQGNSA. Trimming stripped 5 bases from V and 8 bases from J, with 18 bases between. CDR3 protein: CASSGGAAVMGYTF. CDR3 bases: TGTGCCAGCAGCGGGGGGGCAGCCGTAATGGGCTACACCTTC.

V and J are TRBV6-6 and TRBJ1-1, with D possibly being TRBD1 (6 bases). Germline CDR1 and CDR2: MNHNY and SVGAGI (reference sequence). CDR3 length: 16 amino acids. V was pared by 0 bases and J by 10 bases, with 21 bases between. In nucleotides, the CDR3 is TGTGCCAGCAGTTACTCCCCAGATACAGGGAGGGTCAGAGCTTTCTTT. Its protein is CASSYSPDTGRVRAFF.

The rearrangement links TRBV10-3 to TRBJ2-5, with D possibly being TRBD2 (6 bases). CDR1 is ENHRY and CDR2 is SYGVKD in the germline V gene. The CDR3 length is 17 residues. Trimming removed 5 bases from V and 5 bases from J, with 24 bases in between. CDR3 loop: CAISQWTTAAVGETQYF. CDR3 nucleotides: TGTGCCATCAGTCAATGGACTACCGCTGCGGTTGGGGAGACCCAGTACTTC.

This sequence joins TRBV27 and TRBJ2-6; tentatively, D is TRBD2 (6 bases). CDR1 and CDR2 (germline): MNHEY, SMNVEV (reference sequence). V dropped 3 bases and J dropped 1 base, with 13 bases sitting between them. This CDR3 spans 17 amino acids. The CDR3 region has the DNA TGTGCCAGCAGTTTTTGGATCGGAGGGTCTGGGGCCAACGTCCTGACTTTC. Residues: CASSFWIGGSGANVLTF. The variable domain in full, with the rest retrieved from reference TRBV27 and TRBJ2-6, is EAQVTQNPRYLITVTGKKLTVTCSQNMNHEYMSWYRQDPGLGLRQIYYSMNVEVTDKGDVPEGYKVSRKEKRNFPLILESPSPNQTSLYFCASSFWIGGSGANVLTFGAGSRLTVL.

The chain recombines TRBV28 with TRBJ1-5; the D gene is possibly TRBD1 (5 bases). Per the germline V gene, CDR1 is MDHEN and CDR2 is SYDVKM. The CDR3 runs 16 residues. V was shortened by 6 bases and J by 4 bases, with 19 bases between the two germline ends. CDR3 DNA sequence: TGTGCCAGCAGGGTCGACCGGGGGGTGGGGAATCAGCCCCAGCATTTT. This codes for CASRVDRGVGNQPQHF.